The next 24 T cell receptor beta chains were all read from a single sample in a study of OX40 agonist ivuxolimab in advanced cancers. Repertoires were generated with immunoSEQ multiplex PCR, while TCRdb's copy carries only in-frame clones and drops some. This sample yields 25,000 to 35,000 clones, of which approximately 86% are seen a single time; roughly 30% belongs to the top ten. Material: CD4+ or CD8+ T cells sorted from blood, obtained in a trial of the OX40 agonist ivuxolimab. These receptors all stem from an adult with an advanced solid tumor such as melanoma, head and neck, liver or kidney cancer.

The chain combines TRBV5-8 with TRBJ2-7, with 8 bases identical to TRBD1. The V gene's germline CDR1 is SGHTS and CDR2 YDEGEE. The CDR3 totals 15 residues. The ends lost 7 bases at V and 5 bases at J; junction bases unmatched: 14. CDR3 coding DNA: TGTGCCAGCGCCCCCCCCCGACAGGGGTGGAACGAGCAGTACTTC. Its translation: CASAPPRQGWNEQYF.

The CDR3 spells CASAQVGSGSINEQFF. The CDR3 DNA follows: TGTGCCAGCGCCCAAGTTGGTAGCGGGAGTATCAATGAGCAGTTCTTC. The V call is TRBV5-5, the J call TRBJ2-1, with TRBD2 matching 9 bases. Trimming took 7 bases from V and 6 from J; bases not matched to a gene: 14. The CDR3 totals 16 residues. In germline, CDR1 is SGHKS, CDR2 YYEKEE (reference sequence).

This clone was counted a single time. This chain's CDR3 is CASSGRGLVTYEQYF. In DNA, the CDR3 is TGTGCCAGCAGCGGCAGGGGCTTAGTAACCTACGAGCAGTACTTC. The rearrangement joins TRBV2 to TRBJ2-7; D perhaps matches TRBD1 (6 bases). Trimming removed 6 bases at V and 2 bases at J, with 17 bases between. The CDR3 length is 15 residues. CDR1 SNHLY and CDR2 FYNNEI come from the germline V gene.

The rearrangement links TRBV14 to TRBJ2-2, with 8 bases that match TRBD2. Germline-derived CDR1 and CDR2 are SGHDN and FVKESK. V lost 0 bases, J lost 6 bases, and 27 bases stayed unmatched. The CDR3 consists of 23 residues. CDR3 in DNA: TGTGCCAGCAGCCAAGATGGTTGGCGGGAGGTTCTTTGGGACGCCCTTTCATCCGGGGAGCTGTTTTTT. Residues: CASSQDGWREVLWDALSSGELFF.

The V and J genes are TRBV7-9 and TRBJ2-3, with 7 positions matching TRBD2. CDR3 length: 17 amino acids. The V segment lost 5 bases and the J segment 2 bases; nucleotides outside the gene matches: 13. CDR1 is SEHNR, CDR2 FQNEAQ, per germline (reference sequence). The CDR3 region is CASSPPLGGTITDTQYF. DNA for the CDR3: TGTGCCAGCAGCCCACCCCTCGGCGGGACTATCACAGATACGCAGTATTTT.

The genes are TRBV4-1 and TRBJ2-7, with a weak D call TRBD1 (5 bases). Germline assignment: CDR1 MGHRA and CDR2 YSYEKL. V was cut by 0 bases and J by 3 bases, with 15 bases left in between. CDR3 length equals 16 residues. The CDR3 region is CASSQEPSRAFYEQYF. CDR3 nucleotides: TGCGCCAGCAGCCAAGAACCCAGCAGGGCGTTCTACGAGCAGTACTTC.

The chain recombines TRBV4-1 with TRBJ1-5; perhaps TRBD1 as D (5 bases). The CDR3 is made up of 16 amino acids. Germline V CDR1 and CDR2: MGHRA, YSYEKL. Trimming cost V 0 bases and J 5 bases, with 14 bases left between them. The CDR3 DNA reads as TGCGCCAGCAGCCAAGAAGACGCAGGGTCCCATCAGCCCCAGCATTTT. Protein sequence: CASSQEDAGSHQPQHF.

The gene calls are TRBV6-1 and TRBJ2-4, with TRBD2 matching 10 bases. After removal of 3 bases from V and 4 bases from J, the junction contained 6 bases not matched to a gene. Germline-derived CDR1 and CDR2 are MNHNS and SASEGT. The CDR3 loop spans 16 amino acids. The CDR3 DNA reads as TGTGCCAGCAGTGACCTAGCGGGAGTGAGGAAAAACATTCAGTACTTC. It codes for CASSDLAGVRKNIQYF.

The rearrangement links TRBV5-5 to TRBJ2-7; perhaps D is TRBD1 or TRBD2 (5 bases each). Trimming left V 1 base short and J 0 bases short, with 20 bases between. Germline V CDR1 and CDR2: SGHKS, YYEKEE (reference sequence). The CDR3 totals 18 residues. The CDR3 spells CASSLNPKTGPGSYEQYF. In nucleotides, the CDR3 is TGTGCCAGCAGCTTGAATCCCAAAACGGGGCCGGGCTCCTACGAGCAGTACTTC. Combining the CDR3 with reference TRBV5-5 and TRBJ2-7 gives the whole variable domain DAGVTQSPTHLIKTRGQQVTLRCSPISGHKSVSWYQQVLGQGPQFIFQYYEKEERGRGNFPDRFSARQFPNYSSELNVNALLLGDSALYLCASSLNPKTGPGSYEQYFGPGTRLTVT.

The CDR3 nucleotides are TGTGCCAGCAGCCGACCGGGGAACACCGGGGAGCTGTTTTTT. This gives the protein CASSRPGNTGELFF. This rearrangement joins TRBV28 to TRBJ2-2, with no clear D. Germline V gene lookup returns CDR1 MDHEN and CDR2 SYDVKM. The CDR3 contains 14 residues. Trimming shortened V by 6 bases and J by 1 base, and 9 bases separated the two germline ends. The variable domain in full, with the rest retrieved from reference TRBV28 and TRBJ2-2, is DVKVTQSSRYLVKRTGEKVFLECVQDMDHENMFWYRQDPGLGLRLIYFSYDVKMKEKGDIPEGYSVSREKKERFSLILESASTNQTSMYLCASSRPGNTGELFFGEGSRLTVL.

This clone is a singleton in its sample. The chain recombines TRBV10-2 with TRBJ2-7, with a possible D match to TRBD1 (6 bases). The CDR3 is 12 amino acids. Germline V gene sequence: CDR1 WSHSY, CDR2 SAAADI. V was clipped by 9 bases and J by 0 bases, with 9 bases between them. The CDR3 region has the DNA TGCGCCAGTCGGGACACCTCCTACGAGCAGTACTTC. This translates into CASRDTSYEQYF.

The chain combines TRBV4-1 with TRBJ2-5; D ambiguous. Germline loops: CDR1 MGHRA, CDR2 YSYEKL. The CDR3 consists of 15 residues. Trimming took 1 base from V and 2 from J, leaving 11 bases between them. The CDR3 DNA reads as TGCGCCAGCAGCCAAGGTGGGCGTCTACAAGAGACCCAGTACTTC. This gives the protein CASSQGGRLQETQYF.

The table lists this clone with a count of one. The chain joins TRBV9 to TRBJ2-1; D not resolved. The CDR3 sequence is 11 residues long. Trimming removed 2 bases at V and 11 bases at J, with 8 bases between. The germline V gene has CDR1 SGDLS and CDR2 YYNGEE. The CDR3 DNA reads TGTGCCAGCAGCGTCGACGGAAAGCAGTTCTTC. Its protein product is CASSVDGKQFF.

The V call is TRBV27, the J call TRBJ2-1; D gene ambiguous. V dropped 10 bases and J dropped 14 bases, with 12 bases sitting between them. The CDR3 runs 9 residues. The germline gives CDR1 MNHEY, CDR2 SMNVEV (reference sequence). In DNA form, the CDR3 reads TGTGCCACACGTGAGGTGAAGTTCTTC. It translates to CATREVKFF.

V usage is TRBV28 and J usage is TRBJ2-4; D gene ambiguous. This CDR3 has 12 residues. V shed 2 bases and J shed 9 bases, with 8 bases lying between them. The V gene's germline CDR1 is MDHEN and CDR2 SYDVKM. The CDR3 is CASSLQQAIQYF. As DNA, the CDR3 is TGTGCCAGCAGTTTACAGCAGGCCATTCAGTACTTC.

V and J are TRBV19 and TRBJ2-3, with 7 bases lining up with TRBD2. Per the germline V gene, CDR1 is LNHDA and CDR2 is SQIVND (reference sequence). Unmatched junction bases numbered 6, after V lost 4 bases and J lost 2 bases. This CDR3 is built from 15 residues. The CDR3 loop reads CASSSGSRFTDTQYF. The CDR3 DNA sequence: TGTGCCAGTAGTAGCGGGAGCAGATTCACAGATACGCAGTATTTT.

The chain links TRBV30 to TRBJ2-7; D not certain. V shed 3 bases and J shed 0 bases, with 18 bases lying between them. Germline CDR1 GTSNPN, CDR2 SVGIG (reference sequence). The CDR3 is 16 residues long. The CDR3 DNA reads as TGTGCCTGGAGGGAAACCGCCGCCAGCGCCTCCTACGAGCAGTACTTC. Translated: CAWRETAASASYEQYF.

The V call is TRBV4-2, the J call TRBJ2-7; D is undetermined. Germline CDR1 LGHNA, CDR2 YNFKEQ. The CDR3 consists of 12 residues. Deletions cut 0 bases from V and 6 bases from J, with 6 bases between. The CDR3 loop reads CASSQDLGEQYF. The CDR3 nucleotides read TGTGCCAGCAGCCAAGATCTGGGCGAGCAGTACTTC.

The rearrangement links TRBV5-1 to TRBJ1-2; D may be TRBD1 (5 bases). CDR1 is SGHRS and CDR2 is YFSETQ in the germline V gene. This CDR3 comprises 15 residues. Trimming left V 5 bases short and J 0 bases short, with 14 bases between. DNA of the CDR3: TGCGCCAGCAGACCTGGGACGGCTGCTAACTATGGCTACACCTTC. This sequence encodes CASRPGTAANYGYTF.

V is TRBV27 and J is TRBJ1-1; tentative D call: TRBD1 (5 bases). Trimming pared 7 bases from V and 5 bases from J, leaving 26 bases between. Germline V gives CDR1 MNHEY, CDR2 SMNVEV (reference sequence). The CDR3 spans 17 residues. The CDR3 reads CASNRNSRGRSRTEAFF. The CDR3 DNA reads as TGTGCCAGCAACAGGAATAGTCGAGGGAGGTCTAGGACTGAAGCTTTCTTT.

The chain has TRBV9 and TRBJ2-2; the D is unclear. Germline assignment: CDR1 SGDLS and CDR2 YYNGEE. The CDR3 loop spans 12 amino acids. V was trimmed by 0 bases and J by 7 bases, leaving 4 bases between them. CDR3 DNA: TGTGCCAGCAGCGTAGGAGGCGGGGAGCTGTTTTTT. This translates into CASSVGGGELFF.

The chain uses TRBV7-9 and TRBJ2-7; D is ambiguous. V was pared by 4 bases and J by 5 bases, with 15 bases between. Looked up from germline, CDR1 is SEHNR and CDR2 is FQNEAQ (reference sequence). The CDR3 contains 14 residues. The DNA of the CDR3 is TGTGCCAGCAGCTCCGGCACTACGAGTAACGAGCAGTACTTC. Protein sequence: CASSSGTTSNEQYF.

The chain combines TRBV7-9 with TRBJ2-5; D remains unclear. The length of the CDR3 is 13 residues. V lost 2 bases to trimming and J lost 0 bases, with 4 bases between them. Per germline, CDR1 SEHNR and CDR2 FQNEAQ (reference sequence). Written as DNA, the CDR3 is TGTGCCAGCAGCTTACACGACCAAGAGACCCAGTACTTC. Translating gives CASSLHDQETQYF.

The J gene is TRBJ1-5, the V gene TRBV2, with 9 bases that match TRBD1. Trimming cost V 3 bases and J 4 bases; bases outside gene matches: 7. Germline assignment: CDR1 SNHLY and CDR2 FYNNEI. This CDR3 spans 16 amino acids. The CDR3 here is CASSEATGGVNQPQHF. As DNA, the CDR3 is TGTGCCAGCAGTGAGGCTACAGGGGGCGTGAATCAGCCCCAGCATTTT. Filled out from reference TRBV2 and TRBJ1-5, the complete variable domain reads EPEVTQTPSHQVTQMGQEVILRCVPISNHLYFYWYRQILGQKVEFLVSFYNNEISEKSEIFDDQFSVERPDGSNFTLKIRSTKLEDSAMYFCASSEATGGVNQPQHFGDGTRLSIL.